This T cell receptor beta chain came from a study of cytotoxic CD8 clonotypes in ibrutinib-treated CLL. The overall study: The study included eleven to twelve relapsed/refractory and 15 treatment-naive patients; 17 to 18 had IGHV unmutated disease. The taking of response samples occurred after a median about 12 months of treatment, with a range of 6 to 36. General observations from the study: An increase in clonality occurred at ibrutinib response, followed by a return toward baseline at progression. Measured clonality at baseline was greater than in age-matched healthy donors and tracked with circulating CD8+ T-cell counts.

Details on this clone: What it binds is unknown.

Germline loops: CDR1 SGHTA, CDR2 FQGNSA. Trimming cost V 2 bases and J 8 bases, with 9 bases left between them. This CDR3 region has 12 residues. Repertoires were generated with immunoSEQ multiplex PCR, while TCRdb's copy carries only in-frame clones and drops some. This sample has more than 300,000 clones, with about 80% found just once. The origin of this receptor is a human donor with chronic lymphocytic leukemia. The input for sequencing was PBMCs, taken before ibrutinib treatment. This chain connects TRBV7-2 to TRBJ1-1; no firm D call. The CDR3 loop is CASSLRVGEAFF. For the CDR3, the DNA is TGTGCCAGCAGCTTACGTGTCGGGGAAGCTTTCTTT.